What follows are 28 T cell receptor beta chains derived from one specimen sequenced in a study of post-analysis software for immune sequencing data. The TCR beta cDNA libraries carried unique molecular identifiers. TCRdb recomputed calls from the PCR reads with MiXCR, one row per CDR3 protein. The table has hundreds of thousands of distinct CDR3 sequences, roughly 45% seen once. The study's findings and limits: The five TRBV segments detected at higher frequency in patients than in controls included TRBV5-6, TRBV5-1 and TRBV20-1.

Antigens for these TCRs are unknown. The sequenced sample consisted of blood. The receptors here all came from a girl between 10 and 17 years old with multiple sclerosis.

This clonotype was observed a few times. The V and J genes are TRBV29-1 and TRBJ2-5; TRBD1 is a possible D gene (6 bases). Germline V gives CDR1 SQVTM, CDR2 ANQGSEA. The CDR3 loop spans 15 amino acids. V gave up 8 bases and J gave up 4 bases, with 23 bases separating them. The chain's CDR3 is CSTRGGRGGLETQYF. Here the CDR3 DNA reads TGCAGCACCCGAGGGGGTAGGGGTGGTTTAGAGACCCAGTACTTC.

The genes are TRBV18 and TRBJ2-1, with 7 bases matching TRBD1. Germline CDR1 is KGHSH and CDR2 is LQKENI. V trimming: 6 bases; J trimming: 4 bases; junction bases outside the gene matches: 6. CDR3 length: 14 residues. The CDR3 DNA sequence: TGTGCCAGCTCTCCCGAGGGACAGTACAATGAGCAGTTCTTC. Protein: CASSPEGQYNEQFF.

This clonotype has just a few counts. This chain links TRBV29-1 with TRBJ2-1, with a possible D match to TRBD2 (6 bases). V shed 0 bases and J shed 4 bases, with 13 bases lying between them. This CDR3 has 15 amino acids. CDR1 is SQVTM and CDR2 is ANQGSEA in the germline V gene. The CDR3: CSVEDPGVDYNEQFF. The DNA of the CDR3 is TGCAGCGTTGAAGACCCGGGAGTCGATTACAATGAGCAGTTCTTC.

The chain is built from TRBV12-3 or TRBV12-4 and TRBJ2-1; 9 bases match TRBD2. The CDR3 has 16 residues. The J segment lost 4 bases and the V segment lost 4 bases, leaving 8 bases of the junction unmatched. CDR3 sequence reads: CASSSRLADSYNEQFF. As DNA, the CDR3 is TGTGCCAGCAGTTCCCGACTAGCGGACTCGTACAATGAGCAGTTCTTC.

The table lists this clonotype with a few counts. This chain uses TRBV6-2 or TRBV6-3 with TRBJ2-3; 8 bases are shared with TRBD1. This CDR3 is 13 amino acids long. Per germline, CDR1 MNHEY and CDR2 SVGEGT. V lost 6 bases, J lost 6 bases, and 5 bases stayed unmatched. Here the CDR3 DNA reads TGTGCCAGCAGCCCGGACAGGGTTGATACGCAGTATTTT. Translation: CASSPDRVDTQYF.

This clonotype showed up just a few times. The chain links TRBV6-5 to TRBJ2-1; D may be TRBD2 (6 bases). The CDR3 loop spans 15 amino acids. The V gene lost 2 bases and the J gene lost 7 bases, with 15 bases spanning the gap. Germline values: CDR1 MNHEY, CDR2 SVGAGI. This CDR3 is CASSYRDSKTNEQFF. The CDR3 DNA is TGTGCCAGCAGTTACCGGGACTCAAAAACGAATGAGCAGTTCTTC.

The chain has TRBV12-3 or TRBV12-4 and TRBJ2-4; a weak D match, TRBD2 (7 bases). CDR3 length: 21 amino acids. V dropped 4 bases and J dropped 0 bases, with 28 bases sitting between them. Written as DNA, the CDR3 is TGTGCCAGCAGTTCCAACGGGGACTACCAAAGGGGGGGGGTAGCCAAAAACATTCAGTACTTC. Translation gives CASSSNGDYQRGGVAKNIQYF.

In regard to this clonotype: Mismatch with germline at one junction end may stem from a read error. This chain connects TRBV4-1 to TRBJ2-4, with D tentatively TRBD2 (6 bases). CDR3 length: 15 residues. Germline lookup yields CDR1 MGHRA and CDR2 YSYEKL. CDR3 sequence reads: CASSQGSGAKTIQYF. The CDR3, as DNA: TGCGCCAGCAGCCAAGGTAGCGGAGCCAAAACCATTCAGTACTTC.

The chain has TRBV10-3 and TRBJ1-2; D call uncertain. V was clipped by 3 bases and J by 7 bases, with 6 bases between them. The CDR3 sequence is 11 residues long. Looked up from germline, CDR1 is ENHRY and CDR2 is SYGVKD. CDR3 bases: TGTGCCATCAGTGAAATTGGTGGCTACACCTTC. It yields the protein CAISEIGGYTF.

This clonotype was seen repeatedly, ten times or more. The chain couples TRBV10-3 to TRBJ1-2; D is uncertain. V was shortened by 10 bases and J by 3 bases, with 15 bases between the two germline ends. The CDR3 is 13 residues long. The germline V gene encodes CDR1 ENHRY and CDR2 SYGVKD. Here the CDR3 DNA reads TGTGCCAACCCGGGCCACCGGGACTATGGCTACACCTTC. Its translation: CANPGHRDYGYTF.

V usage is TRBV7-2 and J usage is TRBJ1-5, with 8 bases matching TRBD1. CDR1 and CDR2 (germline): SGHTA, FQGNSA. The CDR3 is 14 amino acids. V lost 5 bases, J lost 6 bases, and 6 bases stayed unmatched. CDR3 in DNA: TGTGCCAGCAGCGAACACAGGGGGGCTCAGCCCCAGCATTTT. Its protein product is CASSEHRGAQPQHF.

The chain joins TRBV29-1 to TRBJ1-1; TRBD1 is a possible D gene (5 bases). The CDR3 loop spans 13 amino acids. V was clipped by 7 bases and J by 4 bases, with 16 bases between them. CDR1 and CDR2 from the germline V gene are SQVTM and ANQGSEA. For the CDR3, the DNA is TGCAGCGCGGGGCCAGGGTATATCACTGAAGCTTTCTTT. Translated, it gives CSAGPGYITEAFF.

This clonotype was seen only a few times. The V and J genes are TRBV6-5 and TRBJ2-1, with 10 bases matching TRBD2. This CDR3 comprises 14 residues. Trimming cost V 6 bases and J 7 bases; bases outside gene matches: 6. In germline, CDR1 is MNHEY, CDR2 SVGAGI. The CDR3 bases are TGTGCCAGCAGCAGAGCGGGAGGGCGGAATGAGCAGTTCTTC. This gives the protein CASSRAGGRNEQFF.

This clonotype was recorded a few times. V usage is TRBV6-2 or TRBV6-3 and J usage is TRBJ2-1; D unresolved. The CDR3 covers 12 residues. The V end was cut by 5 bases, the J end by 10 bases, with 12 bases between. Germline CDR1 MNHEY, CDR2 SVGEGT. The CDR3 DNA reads TGTGCCAGCAGTCTGTACTCCGGGGAGCAGTTCTTC. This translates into CASSLYSGEQFF.

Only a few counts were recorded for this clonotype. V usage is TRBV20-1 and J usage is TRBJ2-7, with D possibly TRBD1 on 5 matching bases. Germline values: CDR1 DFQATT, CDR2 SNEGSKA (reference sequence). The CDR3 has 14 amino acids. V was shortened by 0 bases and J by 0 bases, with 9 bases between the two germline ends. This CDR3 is CSAREGHASYEQYF. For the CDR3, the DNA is TGCAGTGCTAGAGAGGGGCATGCCTCCTACGAGCAGTACTTC.

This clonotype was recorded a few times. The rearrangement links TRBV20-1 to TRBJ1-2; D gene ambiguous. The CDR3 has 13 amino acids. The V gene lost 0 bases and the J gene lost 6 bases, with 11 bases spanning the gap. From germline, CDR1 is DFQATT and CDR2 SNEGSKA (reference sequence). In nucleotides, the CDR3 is TGCAGTGCTAGAGATCGGGGAATCCATGGCTACACCTTC. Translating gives CSARDRGIHGYTF.

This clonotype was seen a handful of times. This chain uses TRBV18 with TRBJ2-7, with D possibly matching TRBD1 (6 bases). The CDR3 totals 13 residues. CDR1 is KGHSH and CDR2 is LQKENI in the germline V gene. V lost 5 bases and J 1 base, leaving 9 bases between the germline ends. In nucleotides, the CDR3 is TGTGCCAGCTCAACAGGGAAATCCTACGAGCAGTACTTC. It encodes CASSTGKSYEQYF.

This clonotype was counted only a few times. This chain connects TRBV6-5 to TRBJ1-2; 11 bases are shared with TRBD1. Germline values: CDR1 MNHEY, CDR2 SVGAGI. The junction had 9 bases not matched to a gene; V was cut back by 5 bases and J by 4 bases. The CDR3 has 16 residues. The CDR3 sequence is CASSPWDRGIAYGYTF. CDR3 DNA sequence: TGTGCCAGCAGTCCCTGGGACAGGGGGATCGCCTATGGCTACACCTTC.

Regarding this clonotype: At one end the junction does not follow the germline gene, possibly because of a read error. CDR3 amino acids: CACSSKWTIGTVPYEQYF. CDR3 nucleotides: TGTGCCTGCAGCTCGAAATGGACTATTGGGACAGTCCCCTACGAGCAGTACTTC. The chain combines TRBV5-5 with TRBJ2-4, with D perhaps TRBD1 (7 bases). The DNA end is more similar to TRBJ2-7, so the J call may be wrong. This CDR3 is 18 amino acids long. Germline lookup yields CDR1 SGHKS and CDR2 YYEKEE (reference sequence).

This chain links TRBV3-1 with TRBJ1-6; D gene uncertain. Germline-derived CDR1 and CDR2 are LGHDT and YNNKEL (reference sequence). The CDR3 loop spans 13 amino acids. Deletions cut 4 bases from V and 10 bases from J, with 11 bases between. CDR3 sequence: CASSLEVRSPLHF. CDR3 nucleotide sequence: TGTGCCAGCAGCCTTGAAGTCAGATCACCCCTCCACTTT.

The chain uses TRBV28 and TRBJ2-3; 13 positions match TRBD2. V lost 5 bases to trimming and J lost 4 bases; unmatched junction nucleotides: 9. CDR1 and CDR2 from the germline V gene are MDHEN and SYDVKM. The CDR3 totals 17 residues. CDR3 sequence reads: CASSPRTSGSFSDTQYF. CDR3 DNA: TGTGCCAGCAGTCCACGGACTAGCGGGAGCTTTTCAGATACGCAGTATTTT.

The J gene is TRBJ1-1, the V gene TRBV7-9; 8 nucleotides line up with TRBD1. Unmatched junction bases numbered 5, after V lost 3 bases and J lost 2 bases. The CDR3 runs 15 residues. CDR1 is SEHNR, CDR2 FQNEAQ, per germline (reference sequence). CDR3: CASSLVGQGNTEAFF. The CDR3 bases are TGTGCCAGCAGCTTGGTAGGACAGGGCAACACTGAAGCTTTCTTT.

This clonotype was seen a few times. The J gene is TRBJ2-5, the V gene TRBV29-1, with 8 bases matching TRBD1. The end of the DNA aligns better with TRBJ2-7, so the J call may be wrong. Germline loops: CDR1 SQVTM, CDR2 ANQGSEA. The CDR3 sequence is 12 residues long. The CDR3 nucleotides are TGCAGCGCCCGGACAGGGCGGGCCGAGCAGTACTTC. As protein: CSARTGRAEQYF.

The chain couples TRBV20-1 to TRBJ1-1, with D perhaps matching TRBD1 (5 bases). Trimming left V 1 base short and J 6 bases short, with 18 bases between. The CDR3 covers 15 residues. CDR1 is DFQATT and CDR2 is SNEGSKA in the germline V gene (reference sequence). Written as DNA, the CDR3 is TGCAGTGCTAGAGCTTCGGGGGACTTTCTCCCTGAAGCTTTCTTT. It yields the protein CSARASGDFLPEAFF.

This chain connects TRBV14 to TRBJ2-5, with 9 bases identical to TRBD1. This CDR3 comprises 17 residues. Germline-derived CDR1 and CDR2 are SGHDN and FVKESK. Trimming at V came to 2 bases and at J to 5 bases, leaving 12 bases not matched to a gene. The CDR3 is CASSQPTGTGMPETQYF. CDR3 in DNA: TGTGCCAGCAGCCAACCCACCGGGACAGGGATGCCGGAGACCCAGTACTTC.

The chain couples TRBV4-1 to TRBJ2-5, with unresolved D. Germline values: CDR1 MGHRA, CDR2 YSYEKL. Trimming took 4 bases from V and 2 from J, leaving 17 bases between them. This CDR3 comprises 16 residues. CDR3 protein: CASSPGTMPTQETQYF. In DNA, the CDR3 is TGCGCCAGCAGCCCCGGTACCATGCCGACTCAAGAGACCCAGTACTTC.

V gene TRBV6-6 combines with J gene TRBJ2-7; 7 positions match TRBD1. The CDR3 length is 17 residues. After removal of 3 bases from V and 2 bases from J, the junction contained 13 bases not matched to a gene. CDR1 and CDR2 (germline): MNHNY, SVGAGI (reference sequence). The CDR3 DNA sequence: TGTGCCAGCAGTTATCTACTACCGACAGGGAGTACCTACGAGCAGTACTTC. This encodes CASSYLLPTGSTYEQYF.

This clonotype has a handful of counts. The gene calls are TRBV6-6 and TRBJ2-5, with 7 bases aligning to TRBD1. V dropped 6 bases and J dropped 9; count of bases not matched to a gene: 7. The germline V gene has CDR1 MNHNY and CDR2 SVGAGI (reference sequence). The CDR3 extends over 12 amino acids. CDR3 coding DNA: TGTGCCAGCAGACCCCAGACAGGGCCCCAGTACTTC. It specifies CASRPQTGPQYF.